Listed here are 2 T cell receptor beta chains from one sample, sequenced in a study of OX40 agonist ivuxolimab in advanced cancers. Clones were sequenced by immunoSEQ multiplex PCR, and TCRdb holds only the in-frame ones, with some missing. Seen here are tens of thousands of clones, about four fifths observed once, and the top ten hold approximately 1.9%. The sample consisted of CD4+ or CD8+ T cells sorted from blood, taken in a trial of the OX40 agonist ivuxolimab. The receptors were sampled from an adult with an advanced solid tumor such as melanoma, head and neck, liver or kidney cancer.

On this clone itself: A much more abundant neighbour one base away suggests this may be a read error. Within the sample, other DNA sequences also encode this same CDR3. The chain joins TRBV19 to TRBJ1-5; D gene unclear. Trimming shortened V by 1 base and J by 4 bases, and 2 bases separated the two germline ends. The CDR3 runs to 12 residues. CDR1 LNHDA and CDR2 SQIVND come from the germline V gene (reference sequence). CDR3 sequence (DNA): TGTGCCAGTAGTATAGGGAATCAGCCCCAGCATTTT. This sequence encodes CASSIGNQPQHF.

The chain couples TRBV9 to TRBJ1-1; D call uncertain. The germline CDR1 and CDR2 sequences are SGDLS and YYNGEE. The V and J ends lost 4 bases and 0 bases respectively, with 13 bases between them. The CDR3 runs to 15 residues. CDR3 in DNA: TGTGCCAGCAGCCAAATCCAATCAATGAACACTGAAGCTTTCTTT. As protein: CASSQIQSMNTEAFF.